The T cell receptor (beta chain) described here comes from a study of type 1 and type 2 diabetes patients. Findings and limits, study-wide: Type 2 diabetes and control samples shared highly correlated V and J usage, averaging roughly 0.97.

Genomic DNA was the PCR template. Multiplex PCR with 30 forward and 13 reverse primers amplified the TCR beta CDR3. One entry per CDR3 protein results from TCRdb running MiXCR on the multiplex PCR reads. The profile covers 270,000 or so distinct CDR3 sequences, with roughly 44% appearing a single time and approximately 15% taken by the ten largest. The V gene lost 6 bases and the J gene lost 4 bases, with 12 bases spanning the gap. The germline gives CDR1 MNHNY, CDR2 SVGAGI (reference sequence). The length of the CDR3 is 13 residues. On this clonotype: The antigen remains unidentified.

This sequence originates from a man aged 18 to 35 with type 2 diabetes. The chain couples TRBV6-6 to TRBJ1-2; D unclear. The sequenced sample was peripheral blood mononuclear cells (PBMCs). The CDR3 DNA follows: TGTGCCAGCAGCGGAGACTCCTCCTATGGCTACACCTTC. Translated, it gives CASSGDSSYGYTF.